Each of the 26 T cell receptor beta chains below was sequenced from the same sample in a study of cytomegalovirus exposure and HLA in healthy donors. PCR was performed using 60 Vbeta and 13 Jbeta primers. Method: immunoSEQ multiplex PCR; TCRdb's copy keeps in-frame clones and lacks some. This table holds about 59,000 clones, under 80% found once. The source material was PBMCs. The receptors come from a man aged 30 to 45 in good health and CMV-seropositive.

The V call is TRBV11-2, the J call TRBJ2-1; 9 bases are shared with TRBD2. This CDR3 has 16 amino acids. Trimming took 1 base from V and 9 from J; bases not matched to a gene: 10. Germline CDR1 is SGHAT and CDR2 is FQNNGV. CDR3 sequence (DNA): TGTGCCAGCAGCTTAGGAACCGGGACTAGCATGGTTGAGCAGTTCTTC. Protein: CASSLGTGTSMVEQFF.

The chain couples TRBV9 to TRBJ1-1, with D hard to call. This CDR3 comprises 16 residues. V was cut by 0 bases and J by 1 base, with 13 bases left in between. In germline, CDR1 is SGDLS, CDR2 YYNGEE. The CDR3 loop is CASSVGAGSGNTEAFF. The CDR3 DNA reads TGTGCCAGCAGCGTAGGAGCCGGGTCGGGGAACACTGAAGCTTTCTTT.

This clone was recorded only once. V is TRBV18 and J is TRBJ1-3; tentatively, D is TRBD1 (6 bases). V shed 6 bases and J shed 1 base, with 13 bases lying between them. CDR1 is KGHSH, CDR2 LQKENI, per germline. The CDR3 consists of 15 residues. The CDR3 coding sequence is TGTGCCAGCTCCGTCCTTACAGGGTCTGGAAACACCATATATTTT. The encoded protein is CASSVLTGSGNTIYF.

The chain is built from TRBV18 and TRBJ2-5; unclear D gene. The CDR3 loop spans 13 amino acids. Germline lookup yields CDR1 KGHSH and CDR2 LQKENI. Trimming took off 6 bases at V and 1 base at J, with 9 bases between the two ends. DNA for the CDR3: TGTGCCAGCTCCAGAAACCTCCAAGAGACCCAGTACTTC. Protein sequence: CASSRNLQETQYF.

This clone turned up a few times. V and J are TRBV5-4 and TRBJ1-6, with D maybe TRBD1 (5 bases). V gave up 5 bases and J gave up 14 bases, with 11 bases separating them. The CDR3 totals 11 residues. The germline V gene has CDR1 SGHNT and CDR2 YYREEE (reference sequence). CDR3 amino acids: CASRLGATLHF. CDR3 bases: TGTGCCAGCAGATTAGGGGCGACCCTCCACTTT.

The sample holds a few counts of this clone. The rearrangement links TRBV4-1 to TRBJ1-4, with D unclear. Germline V gene data show CDR1 as MGHRA and CDR2 as YSYEKL. The ends were cut back, 5 bases at V and 8 bases at J, with 21 bases in the middle. The CDR3 is 16 amino acids. The CDR3 here is CASSKRDGRREEKLFF. In nucleotides, the CDR3 is TGCGCCAGCAGCAAAAGAGATGGCCGGAGGGAAGAAAAACTGTTTTTT.

This clone has just one count. The chain combines TRBV5-5 with TRBJ1-2; D ambiguous. Trimming shortened V by 0 bases and J by 4 bases, and 7 bases separated the two germline ends. The CDR3 sequence is 13 residues long. Germline assignment: CDR1 SGHKS and CDR2 YYEKEE (reference sequence). The CDR3 DNA follows: TGTGCCAGCAGCTTGGGCGAAGCCTATGGCTACACCTTC. The encoded protein is CASSLGEAYGYTF.

V is TRBV28 and J is TRBJ1-4; D is perhaps TRBD1 (5 bases). The CDR3 extends over 14 amino acids. Per germline, CDR1 MDHEN and CDR2 SYDVKM. V lost 6 bases to trimming and J lost 5 bases, with 13 bases between them. CDR3 DNA sequence: TGTGCCAGCAGCCGGGGGGAGCCCAATGAAAAACTGTTTTTT. This codes for CASSRGEPNEKLFF.

The chain recombines TRBV18 with TRBJ1-1; D is undetermined. V lost 0 bases, J lost 7 bases, and 12 bases lay in between. Germline values: CDR1 KGHSH, CDR2 LQKENI. The CDR3 is made up of 14 amino acids. CDR3 bases: TGTGCCAGCTCACCACCGAGGGATTCTGGTGAAGCTTTCTTT. Encoded protein: CASSPPRDSGEAFF.

The chain is built from TRBV7-2 and TRBJ1-1; 7 bases agree with TRBD1. The germline CDR1 and CDR2 sequences are SGHTA and FQGNSA. The CDR3 has 17 amino acids. The ends lost 1 base at V and 11 bases at J; junction bases unmatched: 19. In DNA, the CDR3 is TGTGCCAGCAGCTTAGGAGGGACAGCACACTGGGACCACAGGGCTTTCTTT. Translating it yields CASSLGGTAHWDHRAFF.

This clone came up a few times. V usage is TRBV5-6 and J usage is TRBJ2-5; 14 positions agree with TRBD2. The germline V gene has CDR1 SGHDT and CDR2 YYEEEE. The CDR3 length is 17 residues. The junction had 11 bases not matched to a gene; V was cut back by 6 bases and J by 4 bases. DNA of the CDR3: TGTGCCAGCACCAGAAGGGGACTAGCGGGGGTTGGAGAGACCCAGTACTTC. Its translation: CASTRRGLAGVGETQYF.

The chain employs TRBV5-1 and TRBJ1-1; D is possibly TRBD1 (5 bases). This CDR3 has 15 amino acids. V lost 2 bases, J lost 1 base, and 12 bases lay in between. Germline-derived CDR1 and CDR2 are SGHRS and YFSETQ. The CDR3 spells CASSFGVGGNTEAFF. The CDR3 nucleotides are TGCGCCAGCAGCTTTGGGGTGGGGGGGAACACTGAAGCTTTCTTT.

This clone appeared a single time. The V call is TRBV9, the J call TRBJ2-3; 7 bases match TRBD1. In germline, CDR1 is SGDLS, CDR2 YYNGEE. With 4 bases clipped from V and 0 bases from J, the junction kept 5 bases outside the gene matches. This CDR3 region has 15 residues. In nucleotides, the CDR3 is TGTGCCAGCAGCATACGGGACAGAAGCACAGATACGCAGTATTTT. Its translation is CASSIRDRSTDTQYF.

This clone showed up just once. The V gene is TRBV7-3, the J gene TRBJ1-2; 7 bases line up with TRBD1. The CDR3 runs 14 residues. Trimming cost V 2 bases and J 8 bases; bases outside gene matches: 8. Germline values: CDR1 SGHTA, CDR2 FQGTGA. DNA of the CDR3: TGTGCCAGCAGCTTATTAGGGGGCGCTGAGGGCTACACCTTC. This codes for CASSLLGGAEGYTF.

Points on this clone: The junction does not match germline at one end; this may be a read error. This chain uses TRBV7-9 with TRBJ2-2; perhaps TRBD1 as D (6 bases). The CDR3 spans 16 residues. Germline values: CDR1 SEHNR, CDR2 FQNEAQ (reference sequence). CDR3 coding DNA: TGTTCCAGCAGCTTACAGACAGGAATGAACACCGGGGAGCTGTTTTTT. Protein product: CSSSLQTGMNTGELFF.

As concerns this clone: At the DNA level, this CDR3 is encoded by other sequences in the same sample as well. The chain is built from TRBV6-4 and TRBJ2-1; 9 bases align to TRBD2. Germline V gene lookup returns CDR1 MRHNA and CDR2 SNTAGT. Trimming cost V 0 bases and J 3 bases; bases outside gene matches: 0. This CDR3 comprises 15 residues. The CDR3 nucleotides read TGTGCCAGCAGTGACTCTAGCGGGAGCTACAATGAGCAGTTCTTC. This gives the protein CASSDSSGSYNEQFF.

The chain is built from TRBV5-1 and TRBJ1-4; D is undetermined. The V and J ends lost 0 bases and 12 bases respectively, with 12 bases between them. Germline V gives CDR1 SGHRS, CDR2 YFSETQ. The CDR3 is 13 amino acids. The CDR3 DNA sequence: TGCGCCAGCAGCTTGGGCCGTGAGAGTCAACTGTTTTTT. As protein: CASSLGRESQLFF. Using reference TRBV5-1 and TRBJ1-4 for the parts outside the CDR3, the full variable domain is KAGVTQTPRYLIKTRGQQVTLSCSPISGHRSVSWYQQTPGQGLQFLFEYFSETQRNKGNFPGRFSGRQFSNSRSEMNVSTLELGDSALYLCASSLGRESQLFFGSGTQLSVL.

This clone appeared once. The chain joins TRBV7-7 to TRBJ2-1; 9 bases fit TRBD1. The CDR3 runs to 15 residues. V shed 1 base, J shed 6 bases, and the junction held 4 bases outside the gene matches. CDR1 SSHAT and CDR2 FNYEAQ come from the germline V gene (reference sequence). CDR3 in amino acids: CASSLGQGGLNEQFF. The CDR3 nucleotides are TGTGCCAGCAGCTTAGGACAGGGGGGACTCAATGAGCAGTTCTTC.

The DNA of the CDR3 is TGTGCCAGTAGTATGAATCCCGGGACAGCTTCTAACTATGGCTACACCTTC. Protein sequence: CASSMNPGTASNYGYTF. The chain recombines TRBV19 with TRBJ1-2; 7 bases fit TRBD1. The CDR3 loop spans 17 amino acids. Germline CDR1 LNHDA, CDR2 SQIVND (reference sequence). The V segment lost 3 bases and the J segment 0 bases; nucleotides outside the gene matches: 10.

V usage is TRBV30 and J usage is TRBJ1-2; D possibly corresponds to TRBD1 (5 bases). Germline CDR1 reads GTSNPN; CDR2 reads SVGIG (reference sequence). V lost 7 bases and J lost 5, with 17 bases in between. CDR3 length: 13 residues. CDR3 sequence (DNA): TGTGCCTTGCGGGGCCAGCAACGATATGGCTACACCTTC. It specifies CALRGQQRYGYTF.

In this sample, this clone turned up a few times. This sequence joins TRBV7-2 and TRBJ1-2, with a tentative D call TRBD1 (5 bases). This CDR3 is 14 amino acids long. Germline CDR1 and CDR2: SGHTA and FQGNSA. The V end was cut by 8 bases, the J end by 4 bases, with 17 bases between. This CDR3 is CASSPAGLPYGYTF. As DNA, the CDR3 is TGTGCCAGCTCACCCGCGGGACTACCCTATGGCTACACCTTC.

The CDR3 nucleotides read TGTGCCAGCAGTTACAGCGGTCCACCGGAGACCCAGTACTTC. Its translation: CASSYSGPPETQYF. The chain carries TRBV6-5 and TRBJ2-5; D is perhaps TRBD2 (5 bases). CDR1 MNHEY and CDR2 SVGAGI come from the germline V gene. The CDR3 runs to 14 residues. The V gene lost 2 bases and the J gene lost 5 bases, with 12 bases spanning the gap.

The rearrangement uses TRBV27 and TRBJ1-1; D is possibly TRBD1 (5 bases). Trimming removed 5 bases at V and 0 bases at J, with 19 bases between. The CDR3 totals 17 residues. Germline V gene lookup returns CDR1 MNHEY and CDR2 SMNVEV (reference sequence). The CDR3 DNA reads as TGTGCCAGCAGTCGGATAGTAAAAACAGGATTGAACACTGAAGCTTTCTTT. Protein sequence: CASSRIVKTGLNTEAFF.

This clone was counted a few times. J is TRBJ1-1 and V is TRBV5-1; TRBD1 is a possible D gene (6 bases). CDR1 is SGHRS and CDR2 is YFSETQ in the germline V gene. The CDR3 loop spans 13 amino acids. Trimming shortened V by 4 bases and J by 7 bases, and 14 bases separated the two germline ends. The CDR3 reads CASSPTGYGEAFF. In DNA form, the CDR3 reads TGCGCCAGCAGCCCCACAGGGTATGGTGAAGCTTTCTTT.

The chain combines TRBV27 with TRBJ2-1; possible D gene TRBD2, 5 bases. V lost 7 bases, J lost 10 bases, and 11 bases lay in between. Germline V lookup: CDR1 MNHEY, CDR2 SMNVEV (reference sequence). The CDR3 is made up of 11 amino acids. CDR3 in DNA: TGTGCCAGCAATGGACTCTCCGAGCAGTTCTTC. This translates into CASNGLSEQFF.

This clone appeared a single time. This chain joins TRBV6-1 and TRBJ2-3, with 7 positions matching TRBD1. Germline V gene lookup returns CDR1 MNHNS and CDR2 SASEGT. Germline trimming cut 5 bases from V and 10 bases from J; bases unmatched to any gene: 6. The CDR3 runs to 12 residues. This CDR3 is CASSRDSLAQYF. The CDR3 DNA reads as TGTGCCAGCAGTAGGGACAGCCTCGCGCAGTATTTT.